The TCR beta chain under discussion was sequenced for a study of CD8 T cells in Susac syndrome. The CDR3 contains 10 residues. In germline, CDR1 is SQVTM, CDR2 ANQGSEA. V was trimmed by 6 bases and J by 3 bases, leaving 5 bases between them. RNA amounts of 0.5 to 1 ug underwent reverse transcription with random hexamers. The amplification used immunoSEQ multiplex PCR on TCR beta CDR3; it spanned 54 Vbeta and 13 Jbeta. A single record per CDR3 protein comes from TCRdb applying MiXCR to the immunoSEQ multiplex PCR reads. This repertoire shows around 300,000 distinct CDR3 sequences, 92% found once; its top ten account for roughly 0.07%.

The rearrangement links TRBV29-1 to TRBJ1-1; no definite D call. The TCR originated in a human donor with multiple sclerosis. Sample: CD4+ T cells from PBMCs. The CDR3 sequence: CSVKDTEAFF. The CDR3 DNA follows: TGCAGCGTAAAGGACACTGAAGCTTTCTTT.